This T cell receptor (beta chain) is from a study of blood T cell repertoires in COVID-19. Whole-study context: Samples of COVID-19 (acute and convalescent) were obtained from the United States, Italy and Spain. PBMCs, B-cell-depleted T cells, or T cells were the source of the cDNA or gDNA that made up the material.

As originally analysed: Amplification with reference gene primers provided the estimates of nucleated cell counts. TCRdb's table, derived via immunoSEQ multiplex PCR, lists solely in-frame clones and lacks some. V and J calls and clone size are copied from that table; D and trimming were computed from the DNA. The sample consists of hundreds of thousands of clones, about nine tenths of them appearing once. Cohort 3 donors were reported recovered after two negative PCRs, clearance, or symptom resolution. The specimen sequenced was PBMCs or T cells enriched from blood (not recorded which). The TCR comes from a man in his forties who had recovered from COVID-19.

The CDR3 loop is CASSFRALVASYNSPLHF. DNA for the CDR3: TGTGCCAGCAGTTTCCGTGCTTTGGTGGCCTCCTATAATTCACCCCTCCACTTT. This chain uses TRBV27 with TRBJ1-6; D gene ambiguous. Trimming pared 3 bases from V and 0 bases from J, leaving 15 bases between. The germline V gene encodes CDR1 MNHEY and CDR2 SMNVEV (reference sequence). The CDR3 sequence is 18 residues long.